This T cell receptor beta chain was recovered during a study of PD-L1 blockade in urothelial cancer. Looking at the study overall: Bladder-origin urothelial cancer in males covered about 90% of the roughly 30 patients. T cells numbered a median of roughly 150,000 in the blood samples.

The CDR3 spans 17 residues. The germline V and J ends were trimmed by 0 bases and 2 bases, with 16 bases remaining between them. Germline-derived CDR1 and CDR2 are SGHRS and YFSETQ. PCRs were each spiked with synthetic TCR analog templates. Assay used: immunoSEQ multiplex PCR; TCRdb lists only in-frame clones, some missing. The sample includes 35,000 to 40,000 clones, roughly 82% seen only once; the top ten take almost 7%. Specified time point: pretreatment peripheral blood. This clone was counted once. Its antigen is unknown. Study observations and caveats: Expansion of tumor-associated blood clones at 3 weeks was greater in durable-benefit patients.

The material was PBMCs, obtained around atezolizumab (anti-PD-L1) treatment. This rearrangement joins TRBV5-1 to TRBJ2-3; D not certain. The sequence was collected from a man between 60 and 75 years old with urothelial cancer. DNA of the CDR3: TGCGCCAGCAGCTTGGCAGCCGCGGCCGTCTCCACAGATACGCAGTATTTT. Translating it yields CASSLAAAAVSTDTQYF.